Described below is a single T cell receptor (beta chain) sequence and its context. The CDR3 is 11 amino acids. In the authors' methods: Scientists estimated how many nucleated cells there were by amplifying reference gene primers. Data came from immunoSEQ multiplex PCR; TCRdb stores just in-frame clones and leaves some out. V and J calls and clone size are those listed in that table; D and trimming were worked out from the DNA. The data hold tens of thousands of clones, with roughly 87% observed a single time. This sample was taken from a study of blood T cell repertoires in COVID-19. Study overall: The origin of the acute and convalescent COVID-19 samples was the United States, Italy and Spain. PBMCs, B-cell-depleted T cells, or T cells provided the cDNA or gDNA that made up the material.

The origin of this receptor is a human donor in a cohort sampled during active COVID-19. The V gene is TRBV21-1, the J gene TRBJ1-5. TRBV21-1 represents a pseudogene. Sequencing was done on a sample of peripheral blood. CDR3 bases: TGTGCCAGCAGACTCAAGAGGACCCAGCATTTT. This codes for CASRLKRTQHF.